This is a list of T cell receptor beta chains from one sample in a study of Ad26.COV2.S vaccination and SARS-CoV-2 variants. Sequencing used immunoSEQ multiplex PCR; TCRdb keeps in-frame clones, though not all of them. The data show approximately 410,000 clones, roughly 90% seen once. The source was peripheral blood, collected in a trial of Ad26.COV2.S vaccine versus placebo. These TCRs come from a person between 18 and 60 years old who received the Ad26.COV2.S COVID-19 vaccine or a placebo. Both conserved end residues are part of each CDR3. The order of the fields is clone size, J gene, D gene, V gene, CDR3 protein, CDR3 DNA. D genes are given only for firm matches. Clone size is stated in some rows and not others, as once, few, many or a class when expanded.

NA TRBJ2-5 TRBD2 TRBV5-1 CASRTSGGQETQYF TGCGCCAGCAGGACTAGCGGGGGACAAGAGACCCAGTACTTC
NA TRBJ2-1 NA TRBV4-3 CASSQDWDGVSSYNEQFF TGCGCCAGCAGCCAAGATTGGGACGGGGTGAGCTCCTACAATGAGCAGTTCTTC
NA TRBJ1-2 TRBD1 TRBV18 CASSPGQGNGYTF TGTGCCAGCTCACCAGGACAGGGGAACGGCTACACCTTC
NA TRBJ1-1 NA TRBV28 CASRRQLETEAFF TGTGCCAGCAGGCGGCAGTTAGAAACTGAAGCTTTCTTT
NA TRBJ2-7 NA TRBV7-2 CASSLARQGYEQYF TGTGCCAGCAGCTTAGCGCGTCAGGGCTACGAGCAGTACTTC
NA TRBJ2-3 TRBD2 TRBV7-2 CASSEVMGTSGGPTDTQYF TGTGCCAGCAGCGAAGTGATGGGGACTAGCGGGGGGCCCACAGATACGCAGTATTTT
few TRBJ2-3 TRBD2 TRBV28 CASSSLAGGTDTQYF TGTGCCAGCAGCTCCCTAGCGGGGGGGACAGATACGCAGTATTTT
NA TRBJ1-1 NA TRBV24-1 CATSDRESEAFF TGTGCCACCAGTGATCGCGAATCTGAAGCTTTCTTT
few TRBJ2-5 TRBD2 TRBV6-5 CASSRTSGRQETQYF TGTGCCAGCAGCCGGACTAGCGGGAGACAAGAGACCCAGTACTTC
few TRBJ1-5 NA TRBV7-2 CASSLEQGRNQPQHF TGTGCCAGCAGCTTAGAACAGGGACGCAATCAGCCCCAGCATTTT
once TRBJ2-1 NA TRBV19 CASSLDRNYNEQFF TGTGCCAGTAGCCTAGACAGGAATTACAATGAGCAGTTCTTC
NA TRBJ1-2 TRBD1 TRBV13 CASSSADRVHGYTF TGTGCCAGCAGCTCCGCCGACAGGGTTCATGGCTACACCTTC
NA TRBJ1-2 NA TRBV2 CASSYFSDYGYTF TGTGCCAGCTCATACTTTAGCGACTATGGCTACACCTTC